This paragraph covers one T cell receptor (beta chain) sequence. The entry originates in a study of blood T cell repertoires in COVID-19. Study-level information: Sites across the United States, Italy and Spain contributed samples from acute and convalescent COVID-19. T cells, B-cell-depleted T cells, or PBMCs supplied cDNA or gDNA.

Sequencing was performed with immunoSEQ multiplex PCR; in TCRdb, only in-frame clones are kept and a portion is missing. Among about 220,000 clones listed, around 89% were seen once. V was clipped by 6 bases and J by 6 bases; unmatched bases: 5. The germline gives CDR1 SQVTM, CDR2 ANQGSEA. This CDR3 has 12 amino acids. The material sequenced was PBMCs or T cells enriched from blood (not recorded which). The chain links TRBV29-1 to TRBJ1-1; 9 nucleotides align to TRBD1. The sequence was obtained from a woman younger than 35 in a cohort exposed to, infected with or recovered from COVID-19 (not recorded which). The CDR3 DNA follows: TGCAGCGTCAACAGGGGGCCGTCTGAAGCTTTCTTT. This translates into CSVNRGPSEAFF.